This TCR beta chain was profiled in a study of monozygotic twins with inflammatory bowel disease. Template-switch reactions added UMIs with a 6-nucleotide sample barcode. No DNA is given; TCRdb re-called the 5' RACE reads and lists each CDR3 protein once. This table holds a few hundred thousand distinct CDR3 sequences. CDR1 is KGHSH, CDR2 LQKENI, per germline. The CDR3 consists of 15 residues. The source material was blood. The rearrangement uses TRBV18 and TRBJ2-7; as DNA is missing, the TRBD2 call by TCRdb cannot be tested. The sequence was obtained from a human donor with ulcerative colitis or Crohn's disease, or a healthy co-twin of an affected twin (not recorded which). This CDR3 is CASSPSGEGSYEQYF.